What follows are 26 T cell receptor beta chains derived from one specimen sequenced in a study of CD8+ T cells in alopecia areata. Following extraction, RNA underwent reverse transcription to cDNA, which served as the sequencing template. Repertoires were generated with immunoSEQ multiplex PCR, while TCRdb's copy carries only in-frame clones and drops some. There are roughly 140,000 clones in the sample; less than 65% occur only once, and roughly a fifth lies in the top ten. Sequencing used CD8+ T cells sorted from blood, obtained at week 0. The receptors shown here come from a human donor with alopecia areata.

V gene TRBV25-1 combines with J gene TRBJ1-4; D uncertain. The germline gives CDR1 MGHDK, CDR2 SYGVNS. Trimming left V 2 bases short and J 8 bases short, with 15 bases between. The CDR3 sequence is 15 residues long. The CDR3 coding sequence is TGTGCCAGCAGTGAACCCGGGCCCCTGGAAGAAAAACTGTTTTTT. Amino acids: CASSEPGPLEEKLFF. Looking up the rest from reference TRBV25-1 and TRBJ1-4 gives the full variable domain: EADIYQTPRYLVIGTGKKITLECSQTMGHDKMYWYQQDPGMELHLIHYSYGVNSTEKGDLSSESTVSRIRTEHFPLTLESARPSHTSQYLCASSEPGPLEEKLFFGSGTQLSVL.

This clone came up once. Other DNA sequences of this sample code for an identical CDR3. The chain combines TRBV15 with TRBJ1-5; D call uncertain. V lost 6 bases to trimming and J lost 7 bases, with 13 bases between them. This CDR3 has 13 residues. Germline values: CDR1 LNHNV, CDR2 YYDKDF (reference sequence). The CDR3 sequence is CATRGWSGQPQHF. As DNA, the CDR3 is TGTGCCACCAGGGGTTGGTCGGGGCAGCCCCAGCATTTT.

CDR3 in DNA: TGTGCCAGCAGTCTGTGGGAAAGCACAGATACGCAGTATTTT. Protein: CASSLWESTDTQYF. The J gene is TRBJ2-3, the V gene TRBV27; D is undetermined. The CDR3 is made up of 14 amino acids. V lost 5 bases and J lost 0, with 9 bases in between. Germline-derived CDR1 and CDR2 are MNHEY and SMNVEV (reference sequence).

The chain carries TRBV7-9 and TRBJ2-2; 8 nucleotides agree with TRBD2. The germline V gene has CDR1 SEHNR and CDR2 FQNEAQ (reference sequence). Losses at the gene ends were 5 bases for V and 1 base for J; bases not matched to a gene: 9. This CDR3 contains 17 residues. The CDR3 DNA sequence: TGTGCCAGCAGCCCCTCCTCGGGAGGGGGGAACACCGGGGAGCTGTTTTTT. Protein sequence: CASSPSSGGGNTGELFF.

This clone was detected a few times. The DNA for the CDR3 is TGTGCCAGCAGCTTCAGCGGGGGGGTATCAGATACGCAGTATTTT. Protein sequence: CASSFSGGVSDTQYF. The genes are TRBV11-2 and TRBJ2-3; 10 bases are shared with TRBD2. After removal of 3 bases from V and 4 bases from J, the junction contained 4 bases not matched to a gene. The CDR3 is made up of 15 amino acids. Germline assignment: CDR1 SGHAT and CDR2 FQNNGV.

The genes are TRBV29-1 and TRBJ1-2, with 7 bases fitting TRBD1. The CDR3 sequence is 14 residues long. Germline V gene data show CDR1 as SQVTM and CDR2 as ANQGSEA. The J segment lost 6 bases and the V segment lost 5 bases, leaving 12 bases of the junction unmatched. CDR3 in DNA: TGCAGCGTTACCCCAGGTTCCGGGACAGATGGCTACACCTTC. This codes for CSVTPGSGTDGYTF.

The CDR3 loop is CASSVGTPHTEAFF. CDR3 nucleotides: TGTGCCAGCAGCGTTGGAACACCTCACACTGAAGCTTTCTTT. V and J are TRBV7-6 and TRBJ1-1; the D is unclear. V lost 5 bases and J lost 3, with 13 bases in between. Germline loops: CDR1 SGHVS, CDR2 FNYEAQ. The CDR3 has 14 residues.

In its sample, this clone was seen a few times. The chain is built from TRBV13 and TRBJ1-1; D not resolved. This CDR3 spans 13 amino acids. Germline V gene lookup returns CDR1 PRHDT and CDR2 FYEKMQ (reference sequence). V lost 3 bases and J lost 1, with 6 bases in between. Here the CDR3 reads CASSLAANTEAFF. The CDR3 DNA is TGTGCCAGCAGCTTGGCCGCGAACACTGAAGCTTTCTTT.

This chain connects TRBV9 to TRBJ2-3, with 10 bases lining up with TRBD2. The germline gives CDR1 SGDLS, CDR2 YYNGEE. The V and J ends lost 3 bases and 6 bases, in that order; junction bases with no gene match: 1. The CDR3 extends over 13 amino acids. The CDR3 reads CASSATSGDTQYF. CDR3 bases: TGTGCCAGCAGCGCGACTAGCGGGGATACGCAGTATTTT.

This clone has more than one count but fewer than ten. This chain joins TRBV30 and TRBJ2-2; no definite D call. With 4 bases removed from V and 4 bases from J, the gap between germline ends came to 7 bases. CDR1 GTSNPN and CDR2 SVGIG come from the germline V gene (reference sequence). The CDR3 runs 12 residues. For the CDR3, the DNA is TGTGCCTGGATGGATGGCACCGGGGAGCTGTTTTTT. Translating it yields CAWMDGTGELFF.

This clone was seen only once. CDR3 in amino acids: CASSPGREYEQYF. Written as DNA, the CDR3 is TGTGCCAGCAGCCCCGGAAGGGAGTACGAGCAGTACTTC. The chain recombines TRBV7-9 with TRBJ2-7; weak D call: TRBD2 (5 bases). Deletions cut 5 bases from V and 4 bases from J, with 12 bases between. The germline gives CDR1 SEHNR, CDR2 FQNEAQ (reference sequence). This CDR3 spans 13 amino acids.

About this clone itself: Other DNA sequences from this sample encode an identical CDR3 as well. The rearrangement links TRBV29-1 to TRBJ2-7, with TRBD1 as a possible D gene (7 bases). Germline values: CDR1 SQVTM, CDR2 ANQGSEA. CDR3 size: 14 residues. The V end lost 2 bases, the J end lost 2 bases, and 13 bases lay between the germline ends. This CDR3 is CSVEWAGGPYEQYF. CDR3 DNA sequence: TGCAGCGTTGAATGGGCAGGGGGGCCCTACGAGCAGTACTTC.

This rearrangement joins TRBV27 to TRBJ1-6, with no clear D. Germline CDR1 MNHEY, CDR2 SMNVEV (reference sequence). Trimming removed 4 bases at V and 9 bases at J, with 10 bases between. The CDR3 consists of 13 residues. The DNA for the CDR3 is TGTGCCAGCAGTTCGCACGGTAGTTCACCCCTCCACTTT. Translating it yields CASSSHGSSPLHF.

The chain carries TRBV29-1 and TRBJ2-2, with D tentatively TRBD1 or TRBD2 (6 bases each). The CDR3 contains 17 residues. Per germline, CDR1 SQVTM and CDR2 ANQGSEA. V gave up 1 base and J gave up 5 bases, with 20 bases separating them. The CDR3 DNA reads TGCAGCGTTGAAGCGGGGACAAGCGGGCCTCAGACCGGGGAGCTGTTTTTT. Translating gives CSVEAGTSGPQTGELFF.

In nucleotides, the CDR3 is TGTGCCACCAGCAGAGACACCGAGAGCTCCTACGAGCAGTACTTC. Residues: CATSRDTESSYEQYF. The chain uses TRBV15 and TRBJ2-7; D is ambiguous. Trimming cost V 0 bases and J 0 bases, with 9 bases left between them. This CDR3 is built from 15 residues. Germline V gene lookup returns CDR1 LNHNV and CDR2 YYDKDF (reference sequence).

V gene TRBV5-1 combines with J gene TRBJ2-7, with 9 bases identical to TRBD1. Unmatched junction bases numbered 4, after V lost 4 bases and J lost 5 bases. Germline CDR1 is SGHRS and CDR2 is YFSETQ. This CDR3 is 13 amino acids long. The CDR3 DNA follows: TGCGCCAGCAGCACGGGGACAGGGAACGAGCAGTACTTC. Its translation: CASSTGTGNEQYF.

This chain links TRBV27 with TRBJ1-2; 8 nucleotides line up with TRBD1. The CDR3 sequence is 17 residues long. V gave up 5 bases and J gave up 0 bases; unmatched junction bases: 11. CDR1 is MNHEY, CDR2 SMNVEV, per germline (reference sequence). The CDR3 protein is CASSPEDRAEANYGYTF. CDR3 coding DNA: TGTGCCAGCAGTCCCGAGGACAGGGCGGAAGCTAACTATGGCTACACCTTC.

V usage is TRBV5-6 and J usage is TRBJ1-2; 7 bases fit TRBD1. Germline CDR1 reads SGHDT; CDR2 reads YYEEEE. This CDR3 is built from 10 residues. The J segment lost 10 bases and the V segment lost 7 bases, leaving 4 bases of the junction unmatched. The CDR3 here is CASSGTAYTF. The CDR3 DNA sequence: TGTGCCAGCTCAGGGACAGCCTACACCTTC. Looking up the rest from reference TRBV5-6 and TRBJ1-2 gives the full variable domain: DAGVTQSPTHLIKTRGQQVTLRCSPKSGHDTVSWYQQALGQGPQFIFQYYEEEERQRGNFPDRFSGHQFPNYSSELNVNALLLGDSALYLCASSGTAYTFGSGTRLTVV.

The chain employs TRBV25-1 and TRBJ1-1; tentative D call: TRBD1 (6 bases). The V gene lost 5 bases and the J gene lost 11 bases, with 18 bases spanning the gap. This CDR3 contains 13 residues. Germline assignment: CDR1 MGHDK and CDR2 SYGVNS. The CDR3 region is CASSTKGGSQAFF. The CDR3 DNA reads TGTGCCAGCAGTACTAAGGGGGGGAGTCAGGCTTTCTTT.

A note on this clone: Within the sample, other DNA sequences also encode this same CDR3. CDR3 loop: CASSQGTGANTEAFF. The CDR3 nucleotides read TGCGCCAGCAGCCAAGGCACAGGGGCGAACACTGAAGCTTTCTTT. The rearrangement joins TRBV4-3 to TRBJ1-1; 7 bases line up with TRBD1. Per germline, CDR1 LGHNA and CDR2 YSLEER. The CDR3 consists of 15 residues. J was trimmed by 1 base and V by 1 base; bases with no gene match: 3.

The chain recombines TRBV27 with TRBJ1-6; tentative D call: TRBD1 (5 bases). The V end lost 1 base, the J end lost 8 bases, and 12 bases lay between the germline ends. Germline V CDR1 and CDR2: MNHEY, SMNVEV (reference sequence). The CDR3 totals 15 residues. As DNA, the CDR3 is TGTGCCAGCAGTTTATATGGGACCCTGGATTCACCCCTCCACTTT. Translated: CASSLYGTLDSPLHF.

This rearrangement joins TRBV18 to TRBJ1-5; D gene unclear. The CDR3 spans 13 residues. CDR1 KGHSH and CDR2 LQKENI come from the germline V gene. The ends were cut back, 3 bases at V and 7 bases at J, with 10 bases in the middle. The CDR3 reads CASSPGETQPQHF. The CDR3 region has the DNA TGTGCCAGCTCACCCGGGGAGACGCAGCCCCAGCATTTT.

The J gene is TRBJ1-1, the V gene TRBV11-2, with D perhaps matching TRBD1 (5 bases). This CDR3 has 14 amino acids. Trimming took off 5 bases at V and 1 base at J, with 11 bases between the two ends. Per the germline V gene, CDR1 is SGHAT and CDR2 is FQNNGV. The CDR3 nucleotides are TGTGCCAGCAGCGCAAGGGGAACGAACACTGAAGCTTTCTTT. Encoded protein: CASSARGTNTEAFF.

The chain carries TRBV30 and TRBJ2-1, with 8 bases lining up with TRBD1. The junction had 3 bases not matched to a gene; V was cut back by 3 bases and J by 8 bases. Germline CDR1 and CDR2: GTSNPN and SVGIG (reference sequence). CDR3 length: 12 residues. CDR3 in amino acids: CAWSATGDEQFF. In nucleotides, the CDR3 is TGTGCCTGGAGCGCGACAGGGGATGAGCAGTTCTTC.

The chain uses TRBV19 and TRBJ2-5; 9 bases are shared with TRBD2. Germline lookup yields CDR1 LNHDA and CDR2 SQIVND (reference sequence). This CDR3 region has 15 residues. V lost 5 bases to trimming and J lost 5 bases; unmatched junction nucleotides: 9. The CDR3 DNA sequence: TGTGCCAGTAGTGGGTCTAGCGGGGCCTTGGAGACCCAGTACTTC. Residues: CASSGSSGALETQYF. The whole variable domain, remainder taken from reference TRBV19 and TRBJ2-5, is DGGITQSPKYLFRKEGQNVTLSCEQNLNHDAMYWYRQDPGQGLRLIYYSQIVNDFQKGDIAEGYSVSREKKESFPLTVTSAQKNPTAFYLCASSGSSGALETQYFGPGTRLLVL.

The sample holds one count of this clone. The chain carries TRBV5-4 and TRBJ1-2; no definite D call. Germline assignment: CDR1 SGHNT and CDR2 YYREEE (reference sequence). V was trimmed by 4 bases and J by 3 bases, leaving 16 bases between them. The CDR3 is 15 residues long. CDR3 DNA: TGTGCCAGCAGCCTCGTGGAGGGAGTATACTATGGCTACACCTTC. It encodes CASSLVEGVYYGYTF.